The source of this T cell receptor (beta chain) is a study of T cells expressing NK-cell markers. Study information: HCMV seropositivity marked seven of the eight sequenced donors; one was seronegative.

Concerning this clonotype: Its antigen is unknown.

TCRdb reprocessed the 5' RACE reads, with one entry per CDR3 protein and no DNA. The specimen's table records around 380,000 distinct CDR3 sequences. Study conclusions and caveats: Dominant NKG2C+ clonotypes in a handful of donors made up about 1.0-7.0% of CD8+ T cells. A few donors likewise had their CD3+CD56-NKG2C+ fraction led by these clonotypes.

From germline, CDR1 is SGHDN and CDR2 FVKESK. The CDR3 has 16 amino acids. The sequence came from a woman aged 45-65 years in good health. The sequenced material came from blood T cells: a sorted CD56 or NKG2C T cell subset, CD4+ or CD8+ T cells, or bulk PBMC T cells (not recorded which). The rearrangement uses TRBV14 and TRBJ2-1; without DNA, the TCRdb call of TRBD1 cannot be checked. This CDR3 is CASSQDEAGAYNEQFF.